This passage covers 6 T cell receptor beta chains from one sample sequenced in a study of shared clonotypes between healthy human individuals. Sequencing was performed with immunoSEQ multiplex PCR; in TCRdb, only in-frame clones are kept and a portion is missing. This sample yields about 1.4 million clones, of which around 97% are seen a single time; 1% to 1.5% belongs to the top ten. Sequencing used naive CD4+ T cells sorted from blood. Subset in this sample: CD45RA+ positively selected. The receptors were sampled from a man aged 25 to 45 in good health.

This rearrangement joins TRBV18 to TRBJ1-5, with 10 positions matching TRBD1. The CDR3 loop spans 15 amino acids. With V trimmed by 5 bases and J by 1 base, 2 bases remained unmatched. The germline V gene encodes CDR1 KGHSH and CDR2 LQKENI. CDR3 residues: CASSGTGESNQPQHF. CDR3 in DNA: TGTGCCAGCTCAGGGACAGGGGAAAGCAATCAGCCCCAGCATTTT.

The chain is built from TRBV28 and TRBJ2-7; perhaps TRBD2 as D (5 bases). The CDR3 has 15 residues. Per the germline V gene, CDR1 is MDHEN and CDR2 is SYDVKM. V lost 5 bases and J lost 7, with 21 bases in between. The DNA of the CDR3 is TGTGCCAGCAGTAACCCCGAGACGGGGAATGGAGAGCAGTACTTC. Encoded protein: CASSNPETGNGEQYF.

The CDR3 sequence is CASSLSNVQPQHF. The DNA for the CDR3 is TGTGCCAGCAGCTTATCGAATGTTCAGCCCCAGCATTTT. V is TRBV11-2 and J is TRBJ1-5; D is uncertain. The CDR3 consists of 13 residues. The V end was cut by 2 bases, the J end by 6 bases, with 8 bases between. The germline gives CDR1 SGHAT, CDR2 FQNNGV.

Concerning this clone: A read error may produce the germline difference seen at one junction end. This chain's CDR3 is CATRGEGLSKNIQHF. The CDR3 DNA follows: TGTGCCACCAGGGGGGAGGGTCTAAGCAAAAACATTCAGCACTTC. The chain is built from TRBV15 and TRBJ2-4, with 7 bases matching TRBD2. The germline gives CDR1 LNHNV, CDR2 YYDKDF (reference sequence). CDR3 length: 15 residues.

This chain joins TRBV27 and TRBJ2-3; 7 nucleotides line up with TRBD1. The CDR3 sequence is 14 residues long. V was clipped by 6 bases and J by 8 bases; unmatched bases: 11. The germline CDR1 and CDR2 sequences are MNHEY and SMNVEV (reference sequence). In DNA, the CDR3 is TGTGCCAGCAGCCGGACAGGCACAGTCGGTACGCAGTATTTT. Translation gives CASSRTGTVGTQYF.

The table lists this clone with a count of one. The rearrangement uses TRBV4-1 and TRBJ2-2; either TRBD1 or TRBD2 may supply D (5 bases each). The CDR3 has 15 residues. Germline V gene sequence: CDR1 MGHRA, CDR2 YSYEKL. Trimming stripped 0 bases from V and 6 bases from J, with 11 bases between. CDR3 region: CASSQEGVAAGELFF. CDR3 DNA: TGCGCCAGCAGCCAAGAGGGGGTGGCTGCCGGGGAGCTGTTTTTT.